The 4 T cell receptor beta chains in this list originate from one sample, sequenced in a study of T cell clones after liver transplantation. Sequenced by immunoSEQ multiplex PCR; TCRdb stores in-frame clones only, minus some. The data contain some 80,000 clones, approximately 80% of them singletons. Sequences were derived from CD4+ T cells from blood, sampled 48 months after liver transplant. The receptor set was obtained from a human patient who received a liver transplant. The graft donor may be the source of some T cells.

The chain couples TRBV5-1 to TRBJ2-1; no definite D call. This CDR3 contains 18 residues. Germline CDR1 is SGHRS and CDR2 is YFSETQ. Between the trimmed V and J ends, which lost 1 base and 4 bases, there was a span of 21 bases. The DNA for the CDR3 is TGCGCCAGCAGCTTGAAAATTTCGACCACCGCTCAGTACAATGAGCAGTTCTTC. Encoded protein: CASSLKISTTAQYNEQFF.

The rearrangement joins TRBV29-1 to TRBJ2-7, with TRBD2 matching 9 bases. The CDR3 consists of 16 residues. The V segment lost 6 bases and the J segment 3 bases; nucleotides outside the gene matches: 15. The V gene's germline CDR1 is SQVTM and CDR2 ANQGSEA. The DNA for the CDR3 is TGCAGCGTCCGGAAGGGTGGGTCTAGCGGGATCTACGAGCAGTACTTC. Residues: CSVRKGGSSGIYEQYF.

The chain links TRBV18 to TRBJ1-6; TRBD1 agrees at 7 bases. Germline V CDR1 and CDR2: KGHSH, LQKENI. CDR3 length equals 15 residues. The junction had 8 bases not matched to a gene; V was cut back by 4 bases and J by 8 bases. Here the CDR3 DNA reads TGTGCCAGCTCACTCCATGACAGGGTGGATTCACCCCTCCACTTT. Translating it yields CASSLHDRVDSPLHF.

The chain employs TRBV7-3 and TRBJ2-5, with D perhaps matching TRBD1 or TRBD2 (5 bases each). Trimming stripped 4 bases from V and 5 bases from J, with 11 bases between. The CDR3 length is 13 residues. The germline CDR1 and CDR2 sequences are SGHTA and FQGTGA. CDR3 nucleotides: TGTGCCAGCAGCTCCGGGGCACTGGAGACCCAGTACTTC. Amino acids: CASSSGALETQYF.